The T cell receptor (beta chain) described here comes from a study of identical twins (dated by TCRdb to the mid-2010s). With regard to the full study: The study deep-sequenced TCR alpha and beta repertoires from monozygotic twins, unrelated adults of various ages and cord blood to test whether fetal clonotypes persist. To rule out contamination, replicate twin experiments were performed at different times with different library preparation protocols.

V drops 2 bases and J drops 5 bases, leaving 10 bases in between. The CDR3 spans 13 residues, from the cysteine through the phenylalanine. The kept DNA is CDR3 alone, 39 bases in frame from the first base. The germline V gene sets CDR1 to SGHRS and CDR2 to YFSETQ. This clonotype has only a few counts. The target of this receptor is not known. Base quality data are lacking; no much larger clone is found one base away. All donors were healthy Caucasians. Three pairs of female monozygotic twins, all aged about 18 to 30 years, were included in the twin cohort. Positive isolation kits from Invitrogen were used to isolate the CD4+ and CD8+ T cell populations. Library construction relied on 5' RACE. TCRdb lists the instrument as Illumina HiSeq 2000. A universal primer binding site was added through template switching, and the final cDNA carried a unique molecular identifier so that TCR cDNA molecules could be counted accurately. Specific primers in the conserved constant-segment region were used to synthesize first-strand cDNA for the TCR alpha and beta chains. Each cDNA library was double barcoded, with a SMART-Mk sample barcode plus Illumina barcodes, to control for contamination. TruSeq adapter sequences, together with Illumina sample barcodes, were added in two successive PCR steps. The Illumina HiSeq platform was used with custom primers to sequence TCR alpha and beta cDNA libraries. The published analysis was carried out like this. MiGEC processed the raw reads to extract unique molecular identifiers, while MiXCR was used to determine the CDR3 positions. Recombination models were inferred per individual with the repgenHMM and IGoR tools using an EM algorithm. Shared clonotype analysis was performed with the tcR package in R, normalizing sharing by the product of cloneset sizes. To study raw recombination free of thymic and clonal selection effects, out-of-frame nonproductive sequences were analyzed. Using fastp trimming at Q25 and MiXCR clonotype assembly, TCRdb reanalyzed the public sequencing data and kept in-frame beta chains. Rows with one shared CDR3 protein collapse into an entry with the most common genes and DNA. The V and J calls shown here were made by TCRdb, not taken from the authors' results. The sample profile shows some 230,000 distinct CDR3 sequences; approximately 7.1% of them were found once. More than 14% of the sample comes from the top ten.

Study-wide findings and limitations: Out-of-frame TCR alpha sharing in monozygotic twins was systematically underestimated by recombination models, whereas sharing between unrelated individuals was in agreement with the recombination models. Invariant T cells such as MAIT and iNKT could partly confound zero-insertion analyses, though diverse VJ usage argued against this for most clonotypes. Conclusions relied on cross-sectional statistical analysis, since the same donors could not be followed over many years. Abundant cord blood beta clonotypes had fewer insertions, young adult naive repertoires showed a similar but weaker trend, and memory repertoires showed no such trend. A weaker excess of twin sharing was found in beta out-of-frame sequences because the signal-to-noise ratio was lowered by fewer shared sequences. Compared with coincidental sharing between unrelated individuals, an excess of low generation-probability sequences was observed among out-of-frame TCR alpha sequences shared between twins.

The same specimen was also included in a second study, on T cells expressing NK-cell markers. The second paper further reports: Three sorted T-cell subsets (CD3+CD56+NKG2C+, CD3+CD56+NKG2C- and CD3+CD56-NKG2C+) from under ten donors had their TCR beta-chain repertoires profiled. Among the eight sequenced donors, only one was HCMV-seronegative, while the other seven were HCMV-seropositive. To restrict sorting to alphabetaTCR-expressing T cells, an anti-gammadeltaTCR antibody was added in several experiments. In about six donors, the dominant CD3+CD56+NKG2C+ clonotypes were found to rank among the top 10 CD8+ clonotypes and to make up about 1.0-7.5% of CD8+ T cells. Those dominant clonotypes were again the most abundant among CD3+CD56-NKG2C+ cells in several donors, at about 25-65%. Whether the expanded NKG2C-expressing T cell clones were specific for HCMV antigens was left unclear. All eight donors whose samples were sequenced were randomly selected healthy volunteers, three of them men and five women. HCMV-specific IgG was detected in serum with a commercial ELISA kit to determine HCMV serostatus. MIGEC was used to demultiplex reads and group the reads by UMI, and MiTCR was used to assemble and quantify clonotypes. To exclude erroneous sequences, any TCR cDNA sequence not supported by at least two reads was discarded. The tcR package was used for downstream repertoire analysis, and clonotypes were matched across fractions by CDR3 nucleotide sequence plus V segment. Antigen specificity was annotated against VDJdb with VDJmatch, allowing one amino acid substitution in CDR3.

This TCR came from a woman aged 18 to 35 in good health. The V gene is TRBV5-1 and the J gene is TRBJ1-1; a tentative D match to TRBD1 spans 5 bases. The sequenced sample was CD8+ T cells sorted from blood. In nucleotides, the sequence is TGCGCCAGCAGCTTTGGAGGGGAAACTGAAGCTTTCTTT. The resulting protein is CASSFGGETEAFF.